This TCR beta chain was captured in a study of shared T cell receptors in the human thymus. TCRdb keeps only in-frame clones here, not all; method: immunoSEQ multiplex PCR. The sample holds about 540,000 clones, about four fifths seen once. The CDR3 runs to 14 residues. Trimming took 2 bases from V and 6 from J; bases not matched to a gene: 4. The germline V gene has CDR1 SGHNT and CDR2 YYREEE (reference sequence). This same sample was also part of a study on human thymus T cells. That investigation notes: Donation came from healthy Finnish infants having corrective surgery for congenital heart defects. Thymic resections from corrective heart surgery supplied the tissue. V and J gene usage appeared biased in thymic and blood repertoires.

The sequenced sample was thymocytes. The TCR comes from a boy in the first two years of life with a congenital heart defect. The rearrangement links TRBV5-4 to TRBJ2-7; 11 positions agree with TRBD1. The CDR3 bases are TGTGCCAGCAGCTTCCGGGACAGGGGGACCGAGCAGTACTTC. Its translation is CASSFRDRGTEQYF.